This TCR beta chain was identified in a study of post-analysis software for immune sequencing data. As for this clonotype: As yet, its antigen is unknown.

Broader study findings: Among five TRBV segments more frequent in patients than controls were TRBV5-6, TRBV5-1 and TRBV20-1.

The germline CDR1 and CDR2 sequences are MGHRA and YSYEKL. Trimming left V 3 bases short and J 10 bases short, with 9 bases between. The CDR3 contains 11 residues. TCR beta cDNA libraries included unique molecular identifiers. Each CDR3 protein gets one entry after TCRdb re-called the PCR reads with MiXCR. Of fewer than 600,000 distinct CDR3 sequences listed, less than 45% were seen once; the top ten hold about 12%. V is TRBV4-1 and J is TRBJ1-2; the D is unclear. Sequencing input: blood. The sequence was obtained from a girl aged 5-17 years with multiple sclerosis. The CDR3 region is CASSQFDIYTF. The CDR3 DNA is TGCGCCAGCAGCCAGTTCGATATCTACACCTTC.